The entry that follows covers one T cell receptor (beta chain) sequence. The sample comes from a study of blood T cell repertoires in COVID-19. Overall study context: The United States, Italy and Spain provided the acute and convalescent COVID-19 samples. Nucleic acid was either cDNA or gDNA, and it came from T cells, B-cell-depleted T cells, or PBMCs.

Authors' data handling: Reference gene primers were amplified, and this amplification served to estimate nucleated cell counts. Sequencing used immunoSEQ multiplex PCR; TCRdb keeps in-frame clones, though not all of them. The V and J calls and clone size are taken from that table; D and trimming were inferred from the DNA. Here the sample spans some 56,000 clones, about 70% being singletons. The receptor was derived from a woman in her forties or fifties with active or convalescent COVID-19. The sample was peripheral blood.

CDR3 coding DNA: TGTGCCAGCAGCGTCAGTACAGGGTACTATGGCTACACCTTC. It yields the protein CASSVSTGYYGYTF. This chain joins TRBV9 and TRBJ1-2, with a tentative D call TRBD1 (6 bases). Germline lookup yields CDR1 SGDLS and CDR2 YYNGEE. V was trimmed by 2 bases and J by 3 bases, leaving 11 bases between them. This CDR3 has 14 amino acids.